This TCR beta chain was documented in a study of shared clonotypes between healthy human individuals. Overall study findings and caveats: Blood alone was sampled, and tissue repertoires likely differ. Naive CD4 clonotypes overlapped across a handful of donors at about 5%.

Only in-frame clones appear in the TCRdb table, and some are missing; sequencing was by immunoSEQ multiplex PCR. In the table there are roughly 2,500,000 clones, approximately 93% of which are singletons. Details on this clone: What it recognizes is unknown.

Donors, without exception, were Caucasian adults residing in Nashville, Tennessee. This clonotype was sampled from a young man in good health. Some clones in this sample may be carry-over from other donors' samples. The sample taken for sequencing was naive CD4+ T cells from PBMCs. Subset reported: CD45RA+ positively selected.

The CDR3 loop reads CASSLVRARGYTF. Written as DNA, the CDR3 is TGTGCCAGCAGCTTAGTTCGCGCTCGTGGCTACACCTTC. J is TRBJ1-2 and V is TRBV7-9; D call uncertain. V gave up 1 base and J gave up 7 bases, with 10 bases separating them. CDR1 and CDR2 (germline): SEHNR, FQNEAQ (reference sequence). The CDR3 is 13 amino acids.